These 20 T cell receptor beta chains share one sample of origin, sequenced in a study of CD8 T cell repertoires and HIV-1 epitope variants. Assay: immunoSEQ multiplex PCR; the TCRdb copy retains only in-frame clones and omits some. This sample has under 5,000 clones, with over 55% found just once. Their recognized antigens are unknown. The sample taken for sequencing was cultured CD8+ T cells derived from PBMCs. Receptors originate from a male donor with HIV.

The chain uses TRBV19 and TRBJ2-1; 12 nucleotides align to TRBD1. CDR1 LNHDA and CDR2 SQIVND come from the germline V gene (reference sequence). V was clipped by 8 bases and J by 10 bases; unmatched bases: 6. The CDR3 runs 13 residues. The CDR3 DNA follows: TGTGCCAGTCGACTAGGGACAGGGGGCGAGCAGTTCTTC. Protein: CASRLGTGGEQFF.

The chain links TRBV6-1 to TRBJ2-7; D not resolved. V was cut by 3 bases and J by 0 bases, with 6 bases left in between. Germline-derived CDR1 and CDR2 are MNHNS and SASEGT. The CDR3 loop spans 13 amino acids. CDR3 sequence reads: CASSDILSYEQYF. The CDR3 DNA reads TGTGCCAGCAGTGACATTCTCTCCTACGAGCAGTACTTC.

V gene TRBV4-2 combines with J gene TRBJ2-1; the D gene could be TRBD1 or TRBD2 (5 bases each). The CDR3 contains 12 residues. Trimming removed 0 bases at V and 9 bases at J, with 6 bases between. The germline V gene has CDR1 LGHNA and CDR2 YNFKEQ. The chain's CDR3 is CASSQEGTEQFF. The CDR3 DNA follows: TGTGCCAGCAGCCAAGAAGGGACTGAGCAGTTCTTC.

The J gene is TRBJ2-7, the V gene TRBV25-1, with D maybe TRBD1 (5 bases). The V gene lost 1 base and the J gene lost 10 bases, with 8 bases spanning the gap. The CDR3 runs to 11 residues. CDR1 MGHDK and CDR2 SYGVNS come from the germline V gene. The CDR3 DNA reads as TGTGCCAGCAGTGAATCGAGGACACAGTACTTC. Protein sequence: CASSESRTQYF.

The V gene is TRBV27, the J gene TRBJ1-2; the match to TRBD1 covers 12 bases. CDR1 is MNHEY, CDR2 SMNVEV, per germline (reference sequence). J lost 10 bases, V lost 3 bases, and 6 bases had no gene match. The CDR3 is 14 amino acids. CDR3 region: CASSFGDRGRAYTF. CDR3 DNA: TGTGCCAGCAGTTTTGGGGACAGGGGGCGAGCCTACACCTTC.

The chain uses TRBV19 and TRBJ2-7; the match to TRBD2 covers 10 bases. CDR1 and CDR2 (germline): LNHDA, SQIVND (reference sequence). The CDR3 length is 16 residues. V lost 1 base and J lost 3; bases outside the gene matches: 6. This CDR3 reads CASSIGTSGGFYEQYF. The CDR3 DNA sequence: TGTGCCAGTAGTATAGGGACTAGCGGAGGGTTCTACGAGCAGTACTTC.

To note about this clone: This may stem from a read error, because a much larger clone lies one nucleotide away. The rearrangement uses TRBV4-2 and TRBJ1-1, with 8 bases fitting TRBD1. This CDR3 spans 13 amino acids. Germline CDR1 and CDR2: LGHNA and YNFKEQ. Trimming removed 4 bases from V and 8 bases from J; junction bases left unmatched: 6. The CDR3: CASSRLQGEEAFF. The DNA of the CDR3 is TGTGCCAGCAGCCGTTTACAGGGGGAGGAAGCTTTCTTT.

This clone was counted only a few times. The chain carries TRBV7-9 and TRBJ2-7; a possible D gene is TRBD2 (6 bases). V was trimmed by 8 bases and J by 0 bases, leaving 11 bases between them. This CDR3 contains 13 residues. The germline V gene encodes CDR1 SEHNR and CDR2 FQNEAQ (reference sequence). CDR3 protein: CASGDSHSYEQYF. The CDR3 region has the DNA TGTGCCAGCGGGGACTCGCACTCCTACGAGCAGTACTTC.

CDR3 amino acids: CASSYSGASYEQYF. The CDR3 DNA reads TGTGCCAGCAGCTATAGCGGGGCCTCCTACGAGCAGTACTTC. The gene calls are TRBV5-4 and TRBJ2-7; 8 bases match TRBD2. V was clipped by 3 bases and J by 0 bases; unmatched bases: 2. Germline CDR1 and CDR2: SGHNT and YYREEE (reference sequence). There are 14 residues in the CDR3.

Only a few counts were recorded for this clone. The J gene is TRBJ2-2, the V gene TRBV11-2, with D uncertain. This CDR3 is built from 14 residues. Germline CDR1 is SGHAT and CDR2 is FQNNGV. V gave up 5 bases and J gave up 0 bases, with 7 bases separating them. As DNA, the CDR3 is TGTGCCAGCAGCGTAACAGCGAACACCGGGGAGCTGTTTTTT. Translating gives CASSVTANTGELFF. The whole variable domain, filled in from reference TRBV11-2 and TRBJ2-2, reads EAGVAQSPRYKIIEKRQSVAFWCNPISGHATLYWYQQILGQGPKLLIQFQNNGVVDDSQLPKDRFSAERLKGVDSTLKIQPAKLEDSAVYLCASSVTANTGELFFGEGSRLTVL.

The chain links TRBV5-1 to TRBJ2-7; 8 bases are a match to TRBD1. CDR3 length: 14 amino acids. Germline assignment: CDR1 SGHRS and CDR2 YFSETQ. The V segment lost 5 bases and the J segment 3 bases; nucleotides outside the gene matches: 7. In nucleotides, the CDR3 is TGCGCCAGCAGGCAAACAGGGGGTAACTACGAGCAGTACTTC. This gives the protein CASRQTGGNYEQYF. Full variable domain (missing parts from reference TRBV5-1 and TRBJ2-7): KAGVTQTPRYLIKTRGQQVTLSCSPISGHRSVSWYQQTPGQGLQFLFEYFSETQRNKGNFPGRFSGRQFSNSRSEMNVSTLELGDSALYLCASRQTGGNYEQYFGPGTRLTVT.

A few counts support this clone. The chain couples TRBV19 to TRBJ2-7; D possibly corresponds to TRBD2 (6 bases). Germline V CDR1 and CDR2: LNHDA, SQIVND (reference sequence). V shed 5 bases and J shed 1 base, with 9 bases lying between them. This CDR3 comprises 13 residues. The CDR3 loop is CASSPGTSYEQYF. For the CDR3, the DNA is TGTGCCAGTAGTCCCGGGACTTCCTACGAGCAGTACTTC.

The CDR3 loop reads CASSQEAGTEQYF. The CDR3 nucleotides are TGTGCCAGCAGCCAAGAAGCGGGGACCGAGCAGTACTTC. This rearrangement joins TRBV4-2 to TRBJ2-7, with 7 bases that match TRBD2. The V segment lost 0 bases and the J segment 6 bases; nucleotides outside the gene matches: 2. Germline V gene sequence: CDR1 LGHNA, CDR2 YNFKEQ. The CDR3 has 13 amino acids.

The chain links TRBV27 to TRBJ1-1; D unresolved. Germline values: CDR1 MNHEY, CDR2 SMNVEV (reference sequence). The germline V and J ends were trimmed by 0 bases and 7 bases, with 9 bases remaining between them. CDR3 length: 13 residues. For the CDR3, the DNA is TGTGCCAGCAGTTTATCGTCCCGGAATGAAGCTTTCTTT. Its protein product is CASSLSSRNEAFF.

This clone is labeled medium-sized. V usage is TRBV4-1 and J usage is TRBJ1-1; 8 bases are shared with TRBD1. The CDR3 runs to 13 residues. Germline CDR1 is MGHRA and CDR2 is YSYEKL. With V trimmed by 4 bases and J by 8 bases, 6 bases remained unmatched. CDR3 DNA: TGCGCCAGCAGCCGTTTACAGGGGGAGGAAGCTTTCTTT. Protein sequence: CASSRLQGEEAFF.

This clone was counted between two and nine times. The V call is TRBV6-6, the J call TRBJ2-1, with TRBD1 matching over 7 bases. From germline, CDR1 is MNHNY and CDR2 SVGAGI (reference sequence). J lost 4 bases, V lost 2 bases, and 5 bases had no gene match. The CDR3 extends over 15 amino acids. CDR3 sequence (DNA): TGTGCCAGCAGTTACCGACAGGGCGAATACAATGAGCAGTTCTTC. This codes for CASSYRQGEYNEQFF.

The rearrangement links TRBV7-9 to TRBJ1-2, with 7 positions matching TRBD1. Germline V gene lookup returns CDR1 SEHNR and CDR2 FQNEAQ (reference sequence). The CDR3 spans 14 residues. V lost 6 bases and J lost 6; bases outside the gene matches: 10. The CDR3, as DNA: TGTGCCAGCAGTCTTGCACAGGGGACCGATGGCTACACCTTC. Its protein product is CASSLAQGTDGYTF.

CDR3 nucleotides: TGTGCCAGCAGCCCATCGGGTGGGACTGGGGCCAACGTCCTGACTTTC. It translates to CASSPSGGTGANVLTF. This sequence joins TRBV4-2 and TRBJ2-6; no firm D call. Germline V lookup: CDR1 LGHNA, CDR2 YNFKEQ. The CDR3 runs 16 residues. Trimming shortened V by 4 bases and J by 2 bases, and 12 bases separated the two germline ends.

This chain uses TRBV28 with TRBJ2-1; the match to TRBD2 covers 12 bases. Unmatched junction bases numbered 8, after V lost 5 bases and J lost 6 bases. The CDR3 is 16 residues long. In germline, CDR1 is MDHEN, CDR2 SYDVKM. In nucleotides, the CDR3 is TGTGCCAGCAGTAGCCTAGCGGGAGGGCCAGTCAATGAGCAGTTCTTC. The encoded protein is CASSSLAGGPVNEQFF.

The CDR3 nucleotides read TGTGCCAGCAGCTCTTACCCGGGACGGCTAAACACCATATATTTT. As protein: CASSSYPGRLNTIYF. The rearrangement links TRBV7-2 to TRBJ1-3; a weak D match, TRBD1 (5 bases). The CDR3 is 15 amino acids. V was trimmed by 4 bases and J by 6 bases, leaving 16 bases between them. Germline V gene lookup returns CDR1 SGHTA and CDR2 FQGNSA. The full variable domain, in which reference TRBV7-2 and TRBJ1-3 provide the parts outside the CDR3, is GAGVSQSPSNKVTEKGKDVELRCDPISGHTALYWYRQSLGQGLEFLIYFQGNSAPDKSGLPSDRFSAERTGGSVSTLTIQRTQQEDSAVYLCASSSYPGRLNTIYFGEGSWLTVV.